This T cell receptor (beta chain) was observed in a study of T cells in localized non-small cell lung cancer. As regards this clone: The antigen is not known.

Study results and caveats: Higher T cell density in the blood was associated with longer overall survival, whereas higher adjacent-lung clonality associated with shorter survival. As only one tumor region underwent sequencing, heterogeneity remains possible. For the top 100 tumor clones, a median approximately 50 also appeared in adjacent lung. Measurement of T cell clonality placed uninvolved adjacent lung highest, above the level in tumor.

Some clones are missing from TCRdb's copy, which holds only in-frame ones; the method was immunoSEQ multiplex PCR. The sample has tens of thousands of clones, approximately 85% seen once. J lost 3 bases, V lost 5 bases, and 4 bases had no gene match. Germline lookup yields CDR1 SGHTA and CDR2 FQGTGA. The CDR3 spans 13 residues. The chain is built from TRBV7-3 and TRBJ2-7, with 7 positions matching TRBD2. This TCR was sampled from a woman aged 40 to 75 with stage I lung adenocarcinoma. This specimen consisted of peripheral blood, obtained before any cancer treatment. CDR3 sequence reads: CASSGGGDYEQYF. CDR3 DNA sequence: TGTGCCAGCAGCGGCGGGGGTGACTACGAGCAGTACTTC.